The 15 T cell receptor beta chains reported below all come from one sample, sequenced in a study of identical twins. Via MiXCR, TCRdb re-called the 5' RACE reads, giving one row per CDR3 protein. This table has some 96,000 distinct CDR3 sequences, about 5.6% appearing once. Sequenced input: memory T cells sorted from blood. These receptors were obtained from a woman between 50 and 59 years old in good health.

Many counts were recorded for this clonotype. The chain's CDR3 is CASSYKQGIEAFF. CDR3 DNA: TGTGCCAGCAGCTATAAACAGGGAATTGAAGCTTTCTTT. This chain connects TRBV13 to TRBJ1-1; perhaps TRBD1 as D (6 bases). With 4 bases removed from V and 7 bases from J, the gap between germline ends came to 13 bases. CDR3 length: 13 residues. Germline V gives CDR1 PRHDT, CDR2 FYEKMQ (reference sequence).

This clonotype was recorded many times. The chain uses TRBV10-3 and TRBJ1-2; 7 positions agree with TRBD1. The trim removed 0 bases at V and 8 bases at J, leaving 3 bases unmatched. Germline CDR1 ENHRY, CDR2 SYGVKD. This CDR3 comprises 13 residues. CDR3: CAISESDRSGYTF. As DNA, the CDR3 is TGTGCCATCAGTGAGTCGGACAGGAGCGGCTACACCTTC.

This clonotype showed up many times. V usage is TRBV6-1 and J usage is TRBJ2-7; no definite D call. Between the trimmed V and J ends, which lost 5 bases and 4 bases, there was a span of 12 bases. The CDR3 runs to 13 residues. Germline CDR1 and CDR2: MNHNS and SASEGT. The CDR3 DNA reads TGTGCCAGCAGTAGCCTAGTTGGGTACGAGCAGTACTTC. It encodes CASSSLVGYEQYF.

This clonotype was picked up many times. The gene calls are TRBV10-3 and TRBJ2-6; 8 bases are shared with TRBD2. Germline assignment: CDR1 ENHRY and CDR2 SYGVKD. Trimming took 4 bases from V and 2 from J; bases not matched to a gene: 7. The CDR3 contains 17 residues. The CDR3 DNA follows: TGTGCCATCAGTGGGGGACTAGTGCTAGCTGGGGCCAACGTCCTGACTTTC. Its translation is CAISGGLVLAGANVLTF.

This clonotype was seen repeatedly, ten times or more. This chain links TRBV5-1 with TRBJ1-1; 7 nucleotides agree with TRBD1. The CDR3 covers 14 residues. CDR1 is SGHRS and CDR2 is YFSETQ in the germline V gene. After removal of 2 bases from V and 4 bases from J, the junction contained 5 bases not matched to a gene. The CDR3: CASSFSSGGTEAFF. Written as DNA, the CDR3 is TGCGCCAGCAGCTTCAGTTCAGGGGGCACTGAAGCTTTCTTT.

The chain joins TRBV7-6 to TRBJ2-3; D might be TRBD2 (5 bases). The V end was cut by 5 bases, the J end by 6 bases, with 12 bases between. This CDR3 comprises 13 residues. Germline-derived CDR1 and CDR2 are SGHVS and FNYEAQ. The CDR3 sequence: CASSANAGDTQYF. The CDR3 DNA reads TGTGCCAGCAGCGCGAACGCGGGCGATACGCAGTATTTT.

This clonotype came up once. The V call is TRBV10-1, the J call TRBJ2-1; 9 bases align to TRBD2. The CDR3 spans 15 residues. The J segment lost 4 bases and the V segment lost 5 bases, leaving 6 bases of the junction unmatched. Germline V CDR1 and CDR2: WNHNN, SYGVQD (reference sequence). The CDR3 DNA follows: TGCGCCAGCAGTCCGACTAGCGGAAAATACAATGAGCAGTTCTTC. It specifies CASSPTSGKYNEQFF.

This clonotype is a singleton in its sample. This could be a read error, since a much larger clone is one nucleotide away. The rearrangement links TRBV12-3 or TRBV12-4 to TRBJ2-1; 8 positions agree with TRBD2. With 8 bases clipped from V and 7 bases from J, the junction kept 19 bases outside the gene matches. This CDR3 has 17 residues. CDR3 sequence: CASCLAGTRVGKNEQFF. The CDR3 bases are TGTGCCAGCTGTCTCGCCGGGACTAGAGTCGGAAAAAATGAGCAGTTCTTC.

This clonotype appeared many times. This chain uses TRBV3-1 with TRBJ2-5, with TRBD1 as a possible D gene (5 bases). Germline CDR1 is LGHDT and CDR2 is YNNKEL (reference sequence). Trimming left V 8 bases short and J 2 bases short, with 9 bases between. The CDR3 totals 12 residues. CDR3 nucleotide sequence: TGTGCCAGCCGTGACAGTCAAGAGACCCAGTACTTC. Translating it yields CASRDSQETQYF.

Ten or more counts support this clonotype. Here the CDR3 reads CASSSDRGGEQFF. CDR3 DNA sequence: TGTGCCAGTAGTTCGGACAGGGGCGGTGAGCAGTTCTTC. The J gene is TRBJ2-1, the V gene TRBV19; 9 bases agree with TRBD1. Germline CDR1 and CDR2: LNHDA and SQIVND (reference sequence). V gave up 5 bases and J gave up 9 bases; unmatched junction bases: 5. The CDR3 is 13 residues long.

This sequence joins TRBV20-1 and TRBJ2-5, with 10 positions matching TRBD2. The CDR3 is 13 amino acids. The V gene end was trimmed by 3 bases and the J gene end by 5 bases; junction bases not matched to a gene: 3. The germline V gene encodes CDR1 DFQATT and CDR2 SNEGSKA (reference sequence). The CDR3 coding sequence is TGCAGTGCTAGTCGAGCGGGAGGGGAGACCCAGTACTTC. This codes for CSASRAGGETQYF.

At least ten counts were recorded for this clonotype. The chain is built from TRBV27 and TRBJ1-1; D is unclear. The V end was cut by 6 bases, the J end by 4 bases, with 18 bases between. Germline values: CDR1 MNHEY, CDR2 SMNVEV (reference sequence). The CDR3 extends over 15 amino acids. CDR3 bases: TGTGCCAGCAGCCGATCGTCATTTGCGAGCACTGAAGCTTTCTTT. Protein product: CASSRSSFASTEAFF.

This clonotype was recorded many times. The chain recombines TRBV2 with TRBJ2-7; D not resolved. Per the germline V gene, CDR1 is SNHLY and CDR2 is FYNNEI. The V gene lost 6 bases and the J gene lost 3 bases, with 12 bases spanning the gap. The CDR3 contains 13 residues. CDR3 nucleotides: TGTGCCAGCAGCCCCGAATGGGGCTACGAGCAGTACGTC. This codes for CASSPEWGYEQYV.

This clonotype has a count of ten or more. The DNA for the CDR3 is TGCGCCAGCAGCTTGGCGGGGCGGGAAGGGATCGATGAGCAGTTCTTC. Its translation is CASSLAGREGIDEQFF. This chain joins TRBV5-1 and TRBJ2-1, with a weak D call TRBD2 (6 bases). The CDR3 sequence is 16 residues long. The germline gives CDR1 SGHRS, CDR2 YFSETQ. V was shortened by 0 bases and J by 8 bases, with 18 bases between the two germline ends.

This clonotype occurred many times. The V gene is TRBV6-6, the J gene TRBJ2-3; perhaps D is TRBD1 or TRBD2 (5 bases each). The CDR3 has 17 residues. Germline V lookup: CDR1 MNHNY, CDR2 SVGAGI (reference sequence). V was pared by 7 bases and J by 4 bases, with 24 bases between. DNA for the CDR3: TGTGCCAGCAAATACGGGGAAGGGACGGGCTTGGCAGATACGCAGTATTTT. Translated, it gives CASKYGEGTGLADTQYF.